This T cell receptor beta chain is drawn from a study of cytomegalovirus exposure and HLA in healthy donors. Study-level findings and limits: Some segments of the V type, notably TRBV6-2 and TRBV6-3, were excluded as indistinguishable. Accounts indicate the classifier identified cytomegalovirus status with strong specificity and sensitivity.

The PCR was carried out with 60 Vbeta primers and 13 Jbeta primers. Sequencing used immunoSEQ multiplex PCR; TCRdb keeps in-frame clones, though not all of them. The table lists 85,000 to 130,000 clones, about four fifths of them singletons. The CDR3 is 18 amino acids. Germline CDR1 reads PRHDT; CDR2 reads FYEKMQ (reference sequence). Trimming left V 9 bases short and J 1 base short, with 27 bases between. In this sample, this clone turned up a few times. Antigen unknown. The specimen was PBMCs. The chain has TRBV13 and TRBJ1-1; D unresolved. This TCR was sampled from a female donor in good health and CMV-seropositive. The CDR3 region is CARNLIPGAVVGNTEAFF. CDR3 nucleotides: TGTGCCAGGAACTTAATTCCGGGAGCCGTAGTGGGGAACACTGAAGCTTTCTTT.